This T cell receptor beta chain came from a study of OX40 agonist ivuxolimab in advanced cancers. Some clones are missing from TCRdb's copy, which holds only in-frame ones; the method was immunoSEQ multiplex PCR. In the table there are about 93,000 clones, 92% of which are singletons. Notes on the study in general: On average, CD8+ T cells had more expanded clones than CD4+.

Details on this clone: No antigen is known for it.

Autoimmune disease history or systemic immunosuppression meant exclusion. The origin of this receptor is an adult with an advanced solid tumor such as melanoma, head and neck, liver or kidney cancer. Sequences were derived from CD4+ or CD8+ T cells sorted from blood, sampled in a trial of the OX40 agonist ivuxolimab.

The CDR3 reads CASSTPGLAGTLGYNEQFF. The DNA of the CDR3 is TGTGCCAGCAGTACCCCGGGACTAGCGGGAACCTTAGGGTACAATGAGCAGTTCTTC. The chain couples TRBV27 to TRBJ2-1, with TRBD2 identical over 13 bases. In germline, CDR1 is MNHEY, CDR2 SMNVEV (reference sequence). V trimming: 5 bases; J trimming: 4 bases; junction bases outside the gene matches: 14. The CDR3 runs 19 residues.